A selection of T cell receptor beta chains follows, all from one sample in a study of lung T cells in sarcoidosis with Löfgren's syndrome. TCRdb fed the reads into MiXCR, producing one record per CDR3 protein. This sample has 58,000 or so distinct CDR3 sequences; 21% occur once, and the top ten carry less than 2.5%. Sequenced input: CD4+ T cells from PBMCs. Every receptor here comes from a human donor with sarcoidosis (Löfgren's syndrome or another form), or a control subject (not recorded which). The conserved cysteine and the conserved F or W are not part of the CDR3 here.

j_call: TRBJ2-3; v_call: TRBV6-4; cdr3_aa: ASSELAGDNTQY
j_call: TRBJ2-3; v_call: TRBV29-1; cdr3_aa: TWGASGTGDTQY
j_call: TRBJ1-5; v_call: TRBV11-2; cdr3_aa: ASSLEVRGPQH
j_call: TRBJ2-1; v_call: TRBV18; cdr3_aa: ASSPLRVADSYNEQF
j_call: TRBJ1-4; v_call: TRBV28; cdr3_aa: ASRMTGLNEKLF
j_call: TRBJ2-5; v_call: TRBV28; cdr3_aa: ASRGLAQETQY
j_call: TRBJ2-3; v_call: TRBV20-1; cdr3_aa: SARDGAGSTDTQY
j_call: TRBJ2-1; v_call: TRBV5-5; cdr3_aa: ASSLLAGGVYNEQF
j_call: TRBJ2-7; v_call: TRBV7-2; cdr3_aa: ASSSGLEYYEQY
j_call: TRBJ2-1; v_call: TRBV29-1; cdr3_aa: SSKRPGGNEQF
j_call: TRBJ1-5; v_call: TRBV27; cdr3_aa: ASSPWTPRTIQKYSNQPQH
j_call: TRBJ1-4; v_call: TRBV28; cdr3_aa: ASTAAGAGNEKLF
j_call: TRBJ2-5; v_call: TRBV2; cdr3_aa: ASSATLQEAQY
j_call: TRBJ2-7; v_call: TRBV20-1; cdr3_aa: SALVGTSGRAYFSYEQY
j_call: TRBJ1-6; v_call: TRBV7-2; cdr3_aa: ASSLVWAAGYTLH
j_call: TRBJ2-3; v_call: TRBV5-1; cdr3_aa: ASSSGRTSGELTDTQY
j_call: TRBJ2-7; v_call: TRBV20-1; cdr3_aa: SAGTSSYEQY
j_call: TRBJ1-2; v_call: TRBV28; cdr3_aa: ASTPWVGGYT
j_call: TRBJ2-6; v_call: TRBV18; cdr3_aa: ASSQVSGANVLT
j_call: TRBJ2-5; v_call: TRBV29-1; cdr3_aa: SAPARQGVETQY
j_call: TRBJ2-3; v_call: TRBV19; cdr3_aa: ASSRALAGGTDTQY
j_call: TRBJ2-7; v_call: TRBV6-1; cdr3_aa: ASIEGGDYEQY
j_call: TRBJ1-6; v_call: TRBV28; cdr3_aa: ASSLGGYNSPLH
j_call: TRBJ1-3; v_call: TRBV20-1; cdr3_aa: SAKQGTISGNTIY
j_call: TRBJ2-3; v_call: TRBV20-1; cdr3_aa: SAPERGRSDTQY
j_call: TRBJ1-1; v_call: TRBV18; cdr3_aa: ASSPPGGLDTEAF
j_call: TRBJ2-3; v_call: TRBV2; cdr3_aa: ASSRDYFPETDTQY
j_call: TRBJ1-2; v_call: TRBV6-1; cdr3_aa: ATTDGGAGYRYT
j_call: TRBJ2-5; v_call: TRBV5-1; cdr3_aa: ASSLVGFSTQETQY
j_call: TRBJ2-3; v_call: TRBV7-3; cdr3_aa: ASSSPGLRTSTDTQY
j_call: TRBJ2-5; v_call: TRBV2; cdr3_aa: ASSGGQGQTQY
j_call: TRBJ2-1; v_call: TRBV6-4; cdr3_aa: ASSDEAGSYNEQF
j_call: TRBJ2-1; v_call: TRBV28; cdr3_aa: ASSFSLYNEQF
j_call: TRBJ1-4; v_call: TRBV7-2; cdr3_aa: ASSLGGLDEKLF
j_call: TRBJ1-1; v_call: TRBV11-1; cdr3_aa: ASSLTQGVTKAF
j_call: TRBJ2-5; v_call: TRBV5-6; cdr3_aa: ASSLGGRGKVQETQY
j_call: TRBJ1-1; v_call: TRBV11-1; cdr3_aa: ASSWGQAVNTEAF
j_call: TRBJ1-1; v_call: TRBV27; cdr3_aa: ASRALGLERGRNTEAF
j_call: TRBJ2-1; v_call: TRBV27; cdr3_aa: ASSPRSTGLGGWDEQF
j_call: TRBJ2-1; v_call: TRBV5-1; cdr3_aa: ASSLEPTSGRAGEQF
j_call: TRBJ2-1; v_call: TRBV4-1; cdr3_aa: ASSQDGRAGNEQF
j_call: TRBJ2-1; v_call: TRBV5-1; cdr3_aa: ASSRYPTGPNEQF
j_call: TRBJ1-1; v_call: TRBV12-3/TRBV12-4; cdr3_aa: ASRTAGNTEAF
j_call: TRBJ2-7; v_call: TRBV11-2; cdr3_aa: ASSFRLSTAYEQY